The clone carrying this TCR beta chain was seen only a few times. This CDR3 has 17 residues. Methods used by the authors: Amplification of reference gene primers was used by the study to estimate nucleated cell counts. Here immunoSEQ multiplex PCR was the method, and the copy in TCRdb shows in-frame clones only, minus some. The D gene and trimming were derived from the DNA, and the V and J assignments and clone size from that table. This table holds approximately 150,000 clones, approximately 81% found once. Clinical history reported by participants formed the basis on which cohorts were assigned. Donors in Cohort 3 counted as recovered after two negative PCRs, clearance, or symptom resolution. This entry belongs to a study of blood T cell repertoires in COVID-19. Study-level background: COVID-19 samples from acute and convalescent phases originated in the United States, Italy and Spain.

The chain combines TRBV21-1 with TRBJ1-4. TRBV21-1 is flagged as a pseudogene. This clonotype originated in a woman between 50 and 59 years old who had recovered from COVID-19. Sequenced input: PBMCs or T cells enriched from blood (not recorded which). The CDR3 DNA sequence: TGTGCCAGCAGCAAACCTCCCCGAAGGAGCGATAGGGAAAAACTGTTTTTT. It encodes CASSKPPRRSDREKLFF.